The rows below give T cell receptor beta chains drawn from one sample of a study of molecular identifiers for immune sequencing clone quantification. TCRdb reprocessed the PCR reads with MiXCR, giving one entry per CDR3 protein. The sample has about 10,000 distinct CDR3 sequences; 20% to 25% are singletons. The sequencing input was naive CD8+ T cells from blood, with Jurkat cell RNA spiked in. Receptors originate from a human donor in good health. Some libraries in this study had Jurkat cell RNA spiked in. The CDR3 runs from the conserved cysteine through the conserved F or W. The D gene is left open where the match is weak. Expanded clones get a size class; other rows say once, few or many, or leave the size out.

j_gene: TRBJ2-1; v_gene: TRBV4-3; d_gene: TRBD2; abundance: many; CDR3aa: CASSQGLANEQFF; CDR3nt: TGCGCCAGCAGCCAGGGACTAGCGAATGAGCAGTTCTTC
j_gene: TRBJ2-1; v_gene: TRBV29-1; d_gene: .; abundance: medium-sized; CDR3aa: CSVEDQAGYNEQFF; CDR3nt: TGCAGCGTTGAAGACCAGGCGGGGTACAATGAGCAGTTCTTC
j_gene: TRBJ1-5; v_gene: TRBV15; d_gene: .; abundance: many; CDR3aa: CATSRDLGQNQPQHF; CDR3nt: TGTGCCACCAGCAGAGATTTAGGGCAGAATCAGCCCCAGCATTTT
j_gene: TRBJ1-1; v_gene: TRBV29-1; d_gene: TRBD1; abundance: many; CDR3aa: CSARQGDFTEAFF; CDR3nt: TGCAGCGCAAGACAGGGCGACTTCACTGAAGCTTTCTTT
j_gene: TRBJ2-7; v_gene: TRBV14; d_gene: TRBD1; abundance: many; CDR3aa: CASSWTGVHEQYF; CDR3nt: TGTGCCAGCAGCTGGACAGGGGTCCACGAGCAGTACTTC
j_gene: TRBJ1-2; v_gene: TRBV20-1; d_gene: .; abundance: .; CDR3aa: CSARILDRPSLNYGYTF; CDR3nt: TGCAGTGCTAGGATCCTGGACAGACCTTCCCTCAACTATGGCTACACCTTC
j_gene: TRBJ2-1; v_gene: TRBV10-3; d_gene: TRBD2; abundance: many; CDR3aa: CAISGSGRTGNEQFF; CDR3nt: TGTGCCATCAGTGGGAGCGGGAGGACCGGCAATGAGCAGTTCTTC
j_gene: TRBJ2-3; v_gene: TRBV5-6; d_gene: .; abundance: medium-sized; CDR3aa: CASGRDTLISTDTQYF; CDR3nt: TGTGCCAGCGGCCGGGACACCTTAATTAGCACAGATACGCAGTATTTT
j_gene: TRBJ2-1; v_gene: TRBV15; d_gene: .; abundance: .; CDR3aa: CATSRESSYNEQFF; CDR3nt: TGTGCCACCAGCAGAGAGAGTTCCTACAATGAGCAGTTCTTC
j_gene: TRBJ2-3; v_gene: TRBV4-3; d_gene: .; abundance: medium-sized; CDR3aa: CASSQVRGGRAPQYF; CDR3nt: TGCGCCAGCAGCCAAGTCAGGGGGGGGAGGGCCCCGCAGTATTTT
j_gene: TRBJ2-7; v_gene: TRBV12-3/TRBV12-4; d_gene: .; abundance: many; CDR3aa: CASSLWTETYEQYF; CDR3nt: TGTGCCAGCAGCCTATGGACAGAAACCTACGAGCAGTACTTC
j_gene: TRBJ1-5; v_gene: TRBV4-3; d_gene: .; abundance: medium-sized; CDR3aa: CASSQDRTLLNQPQHF; CDR3nt: TGCGCCAGCAGCCAAGACCGAACTCTACTGAATCAGCCCCAGCATTTT
j_gene: TRBJ1-2; v_gene: TRBV29-1; d_gene: .; abundance: many; CDR3aa: CSGQGVYGYTF; CDR3nt: TGCAGCGGTCAGGGCGTCTATGGCTACACCTTC
j_gene: TRBJ2-1; v_gene: TRBV27; d_gene: TRBD1; abundance: medium-sized; CDR3aa: CASSLTGVSYNEQFF; CDR3nt: TGTGCCAGCAGCCTGACAGGGGTGTCCTACAATGAGCAGTTCTTC
j_gene: TRBJ2-7; v_gene: TRBV27; d_gene: TRBD2; abundance: medium-sized; CDR3aa: CASSPGLAGGYEQYF; CDR3nt: TGTGCCAGCAGTCCAGGACTAGCGGGGGGCTACGAGCAGTACTTC
j_gene: TRBJ2-1; v_gene: TRBV20-1; d_gene: .; abundance: medium-sized; CDR3aa: CSARTWSYNEQFF; CDR3nt: TGCAGTGCTAGAACGTGGTCCTACAATGAGCAGTTCTTC
j_gene: TRBJ2-1; v_gene: TRBV19; d_gene: .; abundance: .; CDR3aa: CASSIGRAYNKQFF; CDR3nt: TGTGCCAGTAGTATTGGGCGAGCCTACAATAAGCAGTTCTTC
j_gene: TRBJ2-1; v_gene: TRBV7-2; d_gene: .; abundance: .; CDR3aa: CARSFYPNNEQFF; CDR3nt: TGTGCCCGCAGCTTCTACCCCAATAATGAGCAGTTCTTC
j_gene: TRBJ1-5; v_gene: TRBV21-1; d_gene: .; abundance: medium-sized; CDR3aa: CASSKAPRGRGSNQPQHF; CDR3nt: TGTGCCAGCAGCAAAGCCCCAAGGGGGCGAGGGAGCAATCAGCCCCAGCATTTT
j_gene: TRBJ1-2; v_gene: TRBV6-2/TRBV6-3; d_gene: .; abundance: .; CDR3aa: CASSLDGPGYGYTF; CDR3nt: TGTGCCAGCAGTCTGGACGGGCCGGGGTATGGCTACACCTTC
j_gene: TRBJ2-7; v_gene: TRBV28; d_gene: .; abundance: many; CDR3aa: CASSPQGTSIYEQYF; CDR3nt: TGTGCCAGCAGTCCTCAAGGGACATCTATTTACGAGCAGTACTTC
j_gene: TRBJ2-4; v_gene: TRBV27; d_gene: .; abundance: medium-sized; CDR3aa: CASSKQGTAKNIQYF; CDR3nt: TGTGCCAGCAGTAAACAGGGGACTGCCAAAAACATTCAGTACTTC
j_gene: TRBJ1-1; v_gene: TRBV23-1; d_gene: .; abundance: medium-sized; CDR3aa: CASSQPGLGAFF; CDR3nt: TGCGCCAGCAGTCAACCAGGGCTTGGAGCTTTCTTT
j_gene: TRBJ2-2; v_gene: TRBV12-3/TRBV12-4; d_gene: .; abundance: many; CDR3aa: CASNLEGITGELFF; CDR3nt: TGTGCCAGCAACTTAGAAGGTATCACCGGGGAGCTGTTTTTT
j_gene: TRBJ2-3; v_gene: TRBV3-1; d_gene: .; abundance: medium-sized; CDR3aa: CASSQQGRGFTDTQYF; CDR3nt: TGTGCCAGCAGCCAACAGGGGCGAGGGTTCACAGATACGCAGTATTTT
j_gene: TRBJ2-1; v_gene: TRBV6-2/TRBV6-3; d_gene: TRBD2; abundance: few; CDR3aa: CASSYSGRAYNEQFF; CDR3nt: TGTGCCAGCAGTTATAGCGGGAGGGCCTACAATGAGCAGTTCTTC
j_gene: TRBJ2-4; v_gene: TRBV6-2/TRBV6-3; d_gene: TRBD1; abundance: many; CDR3aa: CASSWTGALKNIQYF; CDR3nt: TGTGCCAGCAGTTGGACAGGGGCGCTCAAAAACATTCAGTACTTC
j_gene: TRBJ2-1; v_gene: TRBV12-3/TRBV12-4; d_gene: .; abundance: .; CDR3aa: CASSFKGVAYNEQFF; CDR3nt: TGTGCCAGCAGTTTTAAGGGAGTAGCTTACAATGAGCAGTTCTTC
j_gene: TRBJ1-6; v_gene: TRBV28; d_gene: .; abundance: many; CDR3aa: CASSLSRLYNSPLHF; CDR3nt: TGTGCCAGCAGTTTGAGCAGGCTTTATAATTCACCCCTCCACTTT
j_gene: TRBJ2-7; v_gene: TRBV6-4; d_gene: .; abundance: many; CDR3aa: CASSDSPGGWYEQYF; CDR3nt: TGTGCCAGCAGTGACTCTCCCGGGGGCTGGTACGAGCAGTACTTC
j_gene: TRBJ2-1; v_gene: TRBV20-1; d_gene: TRBD2; abundance: .; CDR3aa: CSAGLAQSSYNEQFF; CDR3nt: TGCAGTGCTGGACTAGCGCAGAGCTCCTACAATGAGCAGTTCTTC
j_gene: TRBJ2-1; v_gene: TRBV29-1; d_gene: TRBD2; abundance: .; CDR3aa: CSVDVAESGRAWAEQFF; CDR3nt: TGCAGCGTTGATGTCGCCGAAAGCGGGAGGGCATGGGCTGAGCAGTTCTTC
j_gene: TRBJ2-3; v_gene: TRBV7-3; d_gene: TRBD1; abundance: medium-sized; CDR3aa: CASSLLGGADTQYF; CDR3nt: TGTGCCAGCAGCTTATTAGGGGGCGCAGATACGCAGTATTTT
j_gene: TRBJ2-7; v_gene: TRBV30; d_gene: .; abundance: medium-sized; CDR3aa: CAWRKRDSYEQYF; CDR3nt: TGTGCCTGGAGGAAGCGAGACTCCTACGAGCAGTACTTC
j_gene: TRBJ1-6; v_gene: TRBV25-1; d_gene: .; abundance: medium-sized; CDR3aa: CASSETGKSPLHF; CDR3nt: TGTGCCAGCAGTGAAACAGGGAAATCACCCCTCCACTTT
j_gene: TRBJ2-3; v_gene: TRBV4-3; d_gene: TRBD1; abundance: .; CDR3aa: CASRGDSDSQYF; CDR3nt: TGCGCCAGCAGGGGGGACAGCGATTCGCAGTATTTT
j_gene: TRBJ2-1; v_gene: TRBV4-2; d_gene: TRBD2; abundance: many; CDR3aa: CASSQEEAGGRNNEQFF; CDR3nt: TGTGCCAGCAGCCAAGAGGAAGCGGGAGGGAGAAACAATGAGCAGTTCTTC
j_gene: TRBJ1-1; v_gene: TRBV4-1; d_gene: TRBD1; abundance: many; CDR3aa: CASSQIGQGSEAFF; CDR3nt: TGCGCCAGCAGCCAAATCGGACAGGGCTCTGAAGCTTTCTTT
j_gene: TRBJ2-3; v_gene: TRBV7-2; d_gene: .; abundance: .; CDR3aa: CASRPPPAHYRTDTQYF; CDR3nt: TGTGCCAGCCGCCCCCCCCCAGCGCACTATAGAACAGATACGCAGTATTTT
j_gene: TRBJ1-1; v_gene: TRBV4-2; d_gene: .; abundance: .; CDR3aa: CASSQERGTTEAFF; CDR3nt: TGTGCCAGCAGCCAAGAAAGGGGGACCACTGAAGCTTTCTTT
j_gene: TRBJ2-3; v_gene: TRBV10-3; d_gene: TRBD2; abundance: medium-sized; CDR3aa: CAISVFERESTDTQYF; CDR3nt: TGTGCCATTTCAGTTTTCGAGCGGGAGAGCACAGATACGCAGTATTTT
j_gene: TRBJ2-3; v_gene: TRBV30; d_gene: .; abundance: many; CDR3aa: CAWSVSSTDTQYF; CDR3nt: TGTGCCTGGAGTGTAAGCAGCACAGATACGCAGTATTTT
j_gene: TRBJ2-7; v_gene: TRBV13; d_gene: TRBD2; abundance: few; CDR3aa: CASSLGGRAEQYF; CDR3nt: TGTGCCAGCAGCTTGGGCGGGAGGGCCGAGCAGTACTTC
j_gene: TRBJ2-1; v_gene: TRBV6-5; d_gene: .; abundance: few; CDR3aa: CASTAGPRRAQFF; CDR3nt: TGTGCCAGCACAGCAGGGCCCCGGCGAGCTCAATTCTTC
j_gene: TRBJ2-2; v_gene: TRBV7-9; d_gene: .; abundance: medium-sized; CDR3aa: CASSQKRAGELFF; CDR3nt: TGTGCCAGCAGCCAAAAGCGGGCCGGGGAGCTGTTTTTT
j_gene: TRBJ2-7; v_gene: TRBV27; d_gene: .; abundance: .; CDR3aa: CASRIQGREQHF; CDR3nt: TGTGCCAGCAGAATCCAGGGTCGGGAGCAGCACTTC
j_gene: TRBJ2-7; v_gene: TRBV5-1; d_gene: TRBD1; abundance: medium-sized; CDR3aa: CASSGPTGVDSYEQYF; CDR3nt: TGCGCCAGCAGCGGACCGACAGGGGTAGATTCCTACGAGCAGTACTTC
j_gene: TRBJ1-3; v_gene: TRBV9; d_gene: .; abundance: medium-sized; CDR3aa: CASSANRRGAGNTIYF; CDR3nt: TGTGCCAGCAGCGCCAACAGGAGGGGTGCGGGAAACACCATATATTTT